One and the same sample provided the 30 T cell receptor beta chains below, sequenced in a study of human CD8 memory T cell subsets. UMI-labeled 5' RACE was used, and it produced the TCR beta libraries. With the 5' RACE reads reprocessed, TCRdb shows one record per CDR3 protein and no DNA. Its clone listing holds around 19,000 distinct CDR3 sequences. The specimen was CD8+ T cells from PBMCs. The source of these receptors is a human donor in good health.

The chain has TRBV20-1 and TRBJ2-7; TCRdb outputs TRBD2, but without DNA this stays unchecked. The V gene's germline CDR1 is DFQATT and CDR2 SNEGSKA (reference sequence). This CDR3 has 15 residues. The chain's CDR3 is CSARDLAESSYEQYF.

By frequency, this clonotype is medium-sized. The rearrangement links TRBV7-9 to TRBJ1-1; the D call from TCRdb, TRBD1, cannot be confirmed without DNA. The CDR3 runs to 14 residues. Germline values: CDR1 SEHNR, CDR2 FQNEAQ (reference sequence). The CDR3 sequence: CASSKQGMNTEAFF.

By frequency, this clonotype registers large. The V call is TRBV29-1, the J call TRBJ2-2; TCRdb picks TRBD2, but there is no DNA to check that call. Germline values: CDR1 SQVTM, CDR2 ANQGSEA. This CDR3 has 13 residues. The chain's CDR3 is CSVEEWEAGELFF.

The chain combines TRBV5-1 with TRBJ2-1; TCRdb outputs TRBD2, but without DNA this stays unchecked. Germline CDR1 SGHRS, CDR2 YFSETQ. This CDR3 is built from 15 residues. CDR3 residues: CASSLVLGLAYEQFF.

CDR3 in amino acids: CATSAGEAGEAFF. V and J are TRBV24-1 and TRBJ1-1. Germline loops: CDR1 KGHDR, CDR2 SFDVKD. The CDR3 length is 13 residues.

CDR3 region: CASSSGRGRTEAFF. The V and J genes are TRBV5-6 and TRBJ1-1; TCRdb's D call, TRBD1, is unchecked because there is no DNA. The CDR3 totals 14 residues. CDR1 SGHDT and CDR2 YYEEEE come from the germline V gene.

The rearrangement uses TRBV5-5 and TRBJ2-7; the D call of TRBD2 rests on TCRdb alone, since no DNA is present to check it. This CDR3 is 14 amino acids long. The germline V gene encodes CDR1 SGHKS and CDR2 YYEKEE (reference sequence). CDR3 in amino acids: CASSLTDGGYEQYF.

The CDR3 spells CAWSGLNQPQHF. The chain is built from TRBV30 and TRBJ1-5. Germline V gives CDR1 GTSNPN, CDR2 SVGIG (reference sequence). The CDR3 runs 12 residues.

This chain links TRBV6-5 with TRBJ1-1. The CDR3 runs 14 residues. From germline, CDR1 is MNHEY and CDR2 SVGAGI. This chain's CDR3 is CASRPGGLNTEAFF.

The chain recombines TRBV27 with TRBJ2-1; the TRBD2 assignment by TCRdb is unverifiable without DNA. Per the germline V gene, CDR1 is MNHEY and CDR2 is SMNVEV (reference sequence). The CDR3 sequence is 15 residues long. CDR3 sequence reads: CASSRGLAVYNEQFF.

V gene TRBV5-1 combines with J gene TRBJ2-7; as DNA is missing, the TRBD2 call by TCRdb cannot be tested. The CDR3 consists of 14 residues. Germline loops: CDR1 SGHRS, CDR2 YFSETQ. CDR3 loop: CASSVTSGGYEQYF.

V and J are TRBV4-1 and TRBJ2-3; TCRdb's assignment of TRBD1 cannot be checked, as there is no DNA. This CDR3 spans 18 amino acids. Germline CDR1 and CDR2: MGHRA and YSYEKL. This chain's CDR3 is CASSQERQQGRFADTQYF.

By frequency, this clonotype registers medium-sized. This chain joins TRBV29-1 and TRBJ2-7; absent DNA, TCRdb's TRBD1 call cannot be checked. Germline lookup yields CDR1 SQVTM and CDR2 ANQGSEA. This CDR3 comprises 11 residues. The CDR3 loop reads CSVGDNYEQYF.

This chain connects TRBV20-1 to TRBJ2-4. The CDR3 length is 12 residues. Germline V CDR1 and CDR2: DFQATT, SNEGSKA (reference sequence). The CDR3 spells CSARQMEYIQYF.

V gene TRBV4-3 combines with J gene TRBJ2-1; as DNA is missing, the TRBD1 call by TCRdb cannot be tested. This CDR3 contains 17 residues. The germline CDR1 and CDR2 sequences are LGHNA and YSLEER. CDR3 residues: CASSQDLTGDYYNEQFF.

V is TRBV27 and J is TRBJ1-5; the D call of TRBD1 rests on TCRdb alone, since no DNA is present to check it. This CDR3 has 19 amino acids. Germline V lookup: CDR1 MNHEY, CDR2 SMNVEV (reference sequence). CDR3 sequence: CASSPDRGHGGWSNQPQHF.

V and J are TRBV7-2 and TRBJ2-5; TCRdb names TRBD1, which stays unverified in the absence of DNA. Germline CDR1 reads SGHTA; CDR2 reads FQGNSA. This CDR3 contains 14 residues. CDR3 loop: CASSLRRGKETQYF. The entire variable domain, with the rest obtained from reference TRBV7-2 and TRBJ2-5, is as follows: GAGVSQSPSNKVTEKGKDVELRCDPISGHTALYWYRQSLGQGLEFLIYFQGNSAPDKSGLPSDRFSAERTGGSVSTLTIQRTQQEDSAVYLCASSLRRGKETQYFGPGTRLLVL.

The rearrangement uses TRBV11-2 and TRBJ1-1; there is no DNA to check the TCRdb D call of TRBD1. The germline V gene encodes CDR1 SGHAT and CDR2 FQNNGV. This CDR3 is 16 amino acids long. CDR3 sequence: CASSLAVTGRRTEAFF. Together with reference TRBV11-2 and TRBJ1-1, the CDR3 gives the full variable domain: EAGVAQSPRYKIIEKRQSVAFWCNPISGHATLYWYQQILGQGPKLLIQFQNNGVVDDSQLPKDRFSAERLKGVDSTLKIQPAKLEDSAVYLCASSLAVTGRRTEAFFGQGTRLTVV.

J is TRBJ1-1 and V is TRBV25-1; TCRdb designates TRBD1, a call that cannot be tested without DNA. Germline V gene data show CDR1 as MGHDK and CDR2 as SYGVNS. The CDR3 runs to 15 residues. CDR3 sequence: CASSEVPGVNTEAFF.

Considering frequency, this clonotype is medium-sized (0.01 to 0.1%). The rearrangement links TRBV25-1 to TRBJ2-7; TCRdb indicates TRBD2, and absent DNA this call remains unverified. This CDR3 spans 16 amino acids. In germline, CDR1 is MGHDK, CDR2 SYGVNS. Here the CDR3 reads CASSVASGLAGYEQYF.

The genes are TRBV5-1 and TRBJ2-7; TCRdb picks TRBD1, but there is no DNA to check that call. Germline V gene data show CDR1 as SGHRS and CDR2 as YFSETQ. The CDR3 is made up of 13 amino acids. CDR3 residues: CASSNVDSYEQYF.

The chain is built from TRBV4-3 and TRBJ2-2. This CDR3 comprises 16 residues. The germline V gene encodes CDR1 LGHNA and CDR2 YSLEER. CDR3 amino acids: CASSQGVVGNTGELFF.

The chain recombines TRBV20-1 with TRBJ2-7; checking the TCRdb D call of TRBD1 is not possible without DNA. The germline V gene has CDR1 DFQATT and CDR2 SNEGSKA (reference sequence). The CDR3 extends over 17 amino acids. The CDR3 spells CSARDIARSGVTYEQYF.

The chain carries TRBV5-6 and TRBJ2-5. The germline gives CDR1 SGHDT, CDR2 YYEEEE. The CDR3 contains 14 residues. The CDR3 here is CASSSADGQETQYF. Filled out from reference TRBV5-6 and TRBJ2-5, the complete variable domain reads DAGVTQSPTHLIKTRGQQVTLRCSPKSGHDTVSWYQQALGQGPQFIFQYYEEEERQRGNFPDRFSGHQFPNYSSELNVNALLLGDSALYLCASSSADGQETQYFGPGTRLLVL.

V and J are TRBV28 and TRBJ2-7; TCRdb's D call of TRBD2 is untestable without DNA. The CDR3 sequence is 17 residues long. The V gene's germline CDR1 is MDHEN and CDR2 SYDVKM. The CDR3 spells CASSLYDAGTRSYEQYF. The full variable domain, its missing parts supplied by reference TRBV28 and TRBJ2-7, is DVKVTQSSRYLVKRTGEKVFLECVQDMDHENMFWYRQDPGLGLRLIYFSYDVKMKEKGDIPEGYSVSREKKERFSLILESASTNQTSMYLCASSLYDAGTRSYEQYFGPGTRLTVT.

This clonotype counts as medium-sized by frequency. The J gene is TRBJ1-1, the V gene TRBV19; TCRdb proposes TRBD1, but this gene call is untestable without DNA. The length of the CDR3 is 15 residues. CDR1 LNHDA and CDR2 SQIVND come from the germline V gene (reference sequence). The CDR3 spells CASSIGGQGNTEAFF.

Considering frequency, this clonotype is medium-sized. The chain combines TRBV20-1 with TRBJ1-1. The CDR3 has 12 residues. CDR1 and CDR2 from the germline V gene are DFQATT and SNEGSKA (reference sequence). CDR3 in amino acids: CSARGRITEAFF.

The chain couples TRBV7-2 to TRBJ2-7. CDR1 and CDR2 (germline): SGHTA, FQGNSA. This CDR3 region has 14 residues. The chain's CDR3 is CASSLDGDAYEQYF.

The chain joins TRBV11-2 to TRBJ2-1; TCRdb's D call of TRBD1 is untestable without DNA. CDR1 is SGHAT, CDR2 FQNNGV, per germline. The CDR3 is made up of 16 amino acids. This chain's CDR3 is CASSLGQGLSYNEQFF.

The CDR3 sequence: CASREGGSSTYEQYF. This chain joins TRBV2 and TRBJ2-7; TCRdb selects TRBD2, and the lack of DNA leaves this call unchecked. CDR1 is SNHLY and CDR2 is FYNNEI in the germline V gene. CDR3 size: 15 residues. The full variable domain, rest sourced from reference TRBV2 and TRBJ2-7, is EPEVTQTPSHQVTQMGQEVILRCVPISNHLYFYWYRQILGQKVEFLVSFYNNEISEKSEIFDDQFSVERPDGSNFTLKIRSTKLEDSAMYFCASREGGSSTYEQYFGPGTRLTVT.